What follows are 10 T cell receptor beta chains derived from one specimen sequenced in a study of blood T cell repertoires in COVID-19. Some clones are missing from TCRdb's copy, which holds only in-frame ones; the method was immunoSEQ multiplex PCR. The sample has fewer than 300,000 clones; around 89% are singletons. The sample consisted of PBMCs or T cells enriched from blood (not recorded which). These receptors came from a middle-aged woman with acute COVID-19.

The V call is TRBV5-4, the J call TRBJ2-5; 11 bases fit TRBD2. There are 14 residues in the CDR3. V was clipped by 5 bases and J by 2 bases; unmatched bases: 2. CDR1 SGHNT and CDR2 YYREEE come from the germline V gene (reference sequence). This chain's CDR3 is CASRGTSGQETQYF. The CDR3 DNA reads TGTGCCAGCAGGGGGACTAGCGGACAAGAGACCCAGTACTTC.

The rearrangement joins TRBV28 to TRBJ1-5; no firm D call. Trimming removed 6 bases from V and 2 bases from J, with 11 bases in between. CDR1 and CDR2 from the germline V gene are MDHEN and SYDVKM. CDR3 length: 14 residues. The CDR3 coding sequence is TGTGCCAGCAGAGGGAGCGCCGGCAATCAGCCCCAGCATTTT. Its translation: CASRGSAGNQPQHF.

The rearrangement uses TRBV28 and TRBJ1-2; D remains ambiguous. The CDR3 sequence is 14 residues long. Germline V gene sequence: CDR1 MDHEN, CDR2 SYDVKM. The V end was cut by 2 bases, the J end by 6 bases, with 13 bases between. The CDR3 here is CASSLAADEHGYTF. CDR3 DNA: TGTGCCAGCAGTTTAGCGGCAGATGAGCATGGCTACACCTTC.

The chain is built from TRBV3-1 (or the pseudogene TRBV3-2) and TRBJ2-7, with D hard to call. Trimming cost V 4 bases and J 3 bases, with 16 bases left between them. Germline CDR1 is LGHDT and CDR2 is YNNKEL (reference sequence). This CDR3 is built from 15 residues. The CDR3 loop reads CASSPLASLFYEQYF. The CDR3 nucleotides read TGTGCCAGCAGCCCCTTAGCCAGCCTCTTCTACGAGCAGTACTTC.

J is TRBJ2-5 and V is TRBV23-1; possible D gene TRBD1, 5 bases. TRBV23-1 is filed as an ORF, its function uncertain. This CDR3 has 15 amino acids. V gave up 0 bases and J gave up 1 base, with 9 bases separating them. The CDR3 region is CASSQSRQIQETQYF. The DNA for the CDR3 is TGCGCCAGCAGTCAATCCCGACAGATCCAAGAGACCCAGTACTTC.

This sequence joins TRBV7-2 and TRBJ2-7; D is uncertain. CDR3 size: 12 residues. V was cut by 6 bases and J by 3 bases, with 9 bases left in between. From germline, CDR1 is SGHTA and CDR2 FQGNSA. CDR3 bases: TGTGCCAGCAGTCGCTCCTACTACGAGCAGTACTTC. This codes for CASSRSYYEQYF.

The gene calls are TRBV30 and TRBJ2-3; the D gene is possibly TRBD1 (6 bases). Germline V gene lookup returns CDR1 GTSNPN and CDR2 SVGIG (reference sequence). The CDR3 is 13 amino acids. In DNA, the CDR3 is TGTGCTCGGCAGGGGAAGGGGGCAGATACGCAGTATTTT. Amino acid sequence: CARQGKGADTQYF.

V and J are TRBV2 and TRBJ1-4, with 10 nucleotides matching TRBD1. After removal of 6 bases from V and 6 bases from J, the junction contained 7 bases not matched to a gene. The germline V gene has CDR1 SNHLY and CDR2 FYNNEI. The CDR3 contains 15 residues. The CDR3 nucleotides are TGTGCCAGCAGCCGACAGGGGGCTTGGGATGAAAAACTGTTTTTT. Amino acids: CASSRQGAWDEKLFF.

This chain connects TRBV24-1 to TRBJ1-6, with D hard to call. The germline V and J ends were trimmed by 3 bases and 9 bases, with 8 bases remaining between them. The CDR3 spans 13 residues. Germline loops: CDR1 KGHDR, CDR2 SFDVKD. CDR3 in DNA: TGTGCCACCAGTGATAACGAGGGTTCACCCCTCCACTTT. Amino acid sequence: CATSDNEGSPLHF.

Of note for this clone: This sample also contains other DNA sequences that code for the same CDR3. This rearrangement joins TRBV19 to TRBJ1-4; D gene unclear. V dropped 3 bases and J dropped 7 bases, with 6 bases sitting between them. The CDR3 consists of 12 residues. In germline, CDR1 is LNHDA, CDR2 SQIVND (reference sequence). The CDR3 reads CASSISGEKLFF. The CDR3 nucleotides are TGTGCCAGTAGTATCTCGGGTGAAAAACTGTTTTTT.